This T cell receptor (beta chain) was retrieved from a study of control samples from healthy donors and cancer patients. This CDR3 spans 15 amino acids. Germline V gene data show CDR1 as SQVTM and CDR2 as ANQGSEA. The V segment lost 4 bases and the J segment 2 bases; nucleotides outside the gene matches: 11. TCRdb's table, derived via immunoSEQ multiplex PCR, lists solely in-frame clones and lacks some. The sample spans fewer than 250,000 clones; the ten largest clones claim more than 2%. The genes are TRBV29-1 and TRBJ2-7; 7 bases match TRBD2. This TCR was recovered from a woman between 25 and 40 years old in good health. The sample consisted of blood. The CDR3 sequence is CSVVGREDRPYEQYF. CDR3 bases: TGCAGCGTTGTAGGTCGGGAGGACCGACCCTACGAGCAGTACTTC.